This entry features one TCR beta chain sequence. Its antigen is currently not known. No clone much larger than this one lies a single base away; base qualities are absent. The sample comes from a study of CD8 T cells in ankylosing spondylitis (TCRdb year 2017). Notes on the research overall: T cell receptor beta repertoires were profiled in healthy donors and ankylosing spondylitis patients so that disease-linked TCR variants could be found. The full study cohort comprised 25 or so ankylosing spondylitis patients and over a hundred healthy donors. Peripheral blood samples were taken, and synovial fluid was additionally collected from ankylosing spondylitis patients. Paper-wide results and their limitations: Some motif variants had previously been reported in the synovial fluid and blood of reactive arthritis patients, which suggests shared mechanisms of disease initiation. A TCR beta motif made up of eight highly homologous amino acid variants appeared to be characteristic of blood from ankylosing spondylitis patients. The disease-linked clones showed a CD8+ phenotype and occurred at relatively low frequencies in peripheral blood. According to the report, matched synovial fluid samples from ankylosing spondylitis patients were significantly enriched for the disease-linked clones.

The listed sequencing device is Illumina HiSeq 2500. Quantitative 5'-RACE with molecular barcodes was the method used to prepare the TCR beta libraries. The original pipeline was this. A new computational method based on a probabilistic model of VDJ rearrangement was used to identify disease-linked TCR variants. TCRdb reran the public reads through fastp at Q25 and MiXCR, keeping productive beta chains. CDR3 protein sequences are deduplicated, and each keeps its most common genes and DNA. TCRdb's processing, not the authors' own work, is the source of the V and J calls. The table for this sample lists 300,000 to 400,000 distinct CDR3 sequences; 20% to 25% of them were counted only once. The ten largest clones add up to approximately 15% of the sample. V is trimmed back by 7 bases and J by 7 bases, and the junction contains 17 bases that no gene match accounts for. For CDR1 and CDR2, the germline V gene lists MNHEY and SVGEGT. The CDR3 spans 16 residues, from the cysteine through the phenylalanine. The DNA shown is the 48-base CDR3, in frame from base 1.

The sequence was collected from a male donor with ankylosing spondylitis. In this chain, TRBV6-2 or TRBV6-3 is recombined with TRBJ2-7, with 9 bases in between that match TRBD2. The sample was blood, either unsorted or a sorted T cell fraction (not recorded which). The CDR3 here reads CASTSGLAGTMGEQYF. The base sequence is TGTGCCAGCACCTCCGGGCTAGCGGGGACGATGGGGGAGCAGTACTTC.